Presented here are 10 T cell receptor beta chains from one specimen sequenced in a study of CD4 T cells in relation to SARS-CoV-2 and coronaviruses. Profiling relied on immunoSEQ multiplex PCR, and the TCRdb table lists in-frame clones only, not all of them. Found here are about 21,000 clones, over 65% of them singletons; the top ten hold about 18%. Their antigens remain unidentified. CD4+ T cells from unexposed donors were obtained before the COVID-19 pandemic (2011-2018). The cells were cultured for 10 days before CD4+ T cells were isolated. Sequencing input: CD4+ T cells from PBMCs, cultured in vitro. These receptors were taken from a human donor in good health.

The rearrangement joins TRBV28 to TRBJ1-2; 8 bases match TRBD1. Germline V gene sequence: CDR1 MDHEN, CDR2 SYDVKM. V was pared by 7 bases and J by 8 bases, with 9 bases of the junction left unmatched. This CDR3 spans 13 amino acids. DNA for the CDR3: TGTGCCAGCAACCCGCAGGGGGCGGGGGGCTACACCTTC. The encoded protein is CASNPQGAGGYTF.

In this sample, this clone turned up a few times. The CDR3 sequence is CASSYGTGANEQFF. In nucleotides, the CDR3 is TGTGCCAGCAGTTACGGGACAGGGGCTAATGAGCAGTTCTTC. This chain links TRBV6-5 with TRBJ2-1; 10 nucleotides align to TRBD1. Germline values: CDR1 MNHEY, CDR2 SVGAGI. This CDR3 spans 14 amino acids. Losses at the gene ends were 2 bases for V and 7 bases for J; bases not matched to a gene: 2.

The chain carries TRBV30 and TRBJ2-7; D remains ambiguous. Germline loops: CDR1 GTSNPN, CDR2 SVGIG (reference sequence). This CDR3 is built from 13 residues. V lost 0 bases and J 7 bases, leaving 13 bases between the germline ends. The CDR3 sequence: CAWSVRGSKEQYF. CDR3 DNA: TGTGCCTGGAGTGTACGCGGCAGCAAGGAGCAGTACTTC.

This chain links TRBV18 with TRBJ2-6; D is unresolved. Germline loops: CDR1 KGHSH, CDR2 LQKENI. The CDR3 is 19 residues long. V was clipped by 6 bases and J by 0 bases, with 21 bases between them. Written as DNA, the CDR3 is TGTGCCAGCTCCGCCTTCCGCGAAGGGTTGAGCTCTGGGGCCAACGTCCTGACTTTC. Its translation: CASSAFREGLSSGANVLTF.

The V and J genes are TRBV5-4 and TRBJ2-1; 13 nucleotides align to TRBD2. The germline CDR1 and CDR2 sequences are SGHNT and YYREEE (reference sequence). This CDR3 region has 17 residues. V was pared by 0 bases and J by 0 bases, with 0 bases of the junction left unmatched. CDR3 DNA sequence: TGTGCCAGCAGCTTGGGGACTAGCGGGAGCTCCTACAATGAGCAGTTCTTC. Residues: CASSLGTSGSSYNEQFF.

This clone was seen only a few times. The rearrangement uses TRBV6-5 and TRBJ1-6, with D perhaps matching TRBD1 (5 bases). This CDR3 region has 15 residues. Trimming took off 2 bases at V and 5 bases at J, with 10 bases between the two ends. The germline gives CDR1 MNHEY, CDR2 SVGAGI. In DNA form, the CDR3 reads TGTGCCAGCAGTTACGGCGGGACCAATAATTCACCCCTCCACTTT. Its translation is CASSYGGTNNSPLHF.

This clone came up a few times. The chain couples TRBV18 to TRBJ1-4; TRBD1 is a possible D gene (5 bases). The germline gives CDR1 KGHSH, CDR2 LQKENI. Deletions cut 8 bases from V and 5 bases from J, with 15 bases between. This CDR3 contains 14 residues. DNA of the CDR3: TGTGCCAGCGCCCCCGGTGACAGAAATGAAAAACTGTTTTTT. This gives the protein CASAPGDRNEKLFF.

The chain joins TRBV2 to TRBJ2-1, with 13 nucleotides matching TRBD2. Germline trimming cut 4 bases from V and 12 bases from J; bases unmatched to any gene: 6. Germline lookup yields CDR1 SNHLY and CDR2 FYNNEI. CDR3 size: 14 residues. The CDR3 loop reads CASSVGLAGEVQFF. CDR3 DNA: TGTGCCAGCAGTGTAGGACTAGCGGGAGAGGTGCAGTTCTTC.

V usage is TRBV4-1 and J usage is TRBJ2-3; D unresolved. From germline, CDR1 is MGHRA and CDR2 YSYEKL. The V end was cut by 0 bases, the J end by 4 bases, with 11 bases between. The CDR3 spans 15 residues. The CDR3 protein is CASSQDWLGPDTQYF. For the CDR3, the DNA is TGCGCCAGCAGCCAAGATTGGCTAGGGCCAGATACGCAGTATTTT.

This clone was counted only a few times. This chain links TRBV24-1 with TRBJ2-1; 9 positions match TRBD2. This CDR3 region has 16 residues. CDR1 and CDR2 (germline): KGHDR, SFDVKD. Germline trimming cut 3 bases from V and 0 bases from J; bases unmatched to any gene: 2. The CDR3 region is CATSDEAGGSYNEQFF. The CDR3 DNA follows: TGTGCCACCAGTGATGAAGCGGGAGGCTCCTACAATGAGCAGTTCTTC.